Described below is a single TCR beta chain sequence and its context. These data belong to a study of blood T cell repertoires in COVID-19. Across the study: Italy, Spain and the United States were the sources of the convalescent and acute COVID-19 samples. Sample material is recorded as cDNA or gDNA derived from T cells, B-cell-depleted T cells, or PBMCs.

This CDR3 comprises 13 residues. The V end lost 7 bases, the J end lost 0 bases, and 9 bases lay between the germline ends. Original data processing: Estimated nucleated cell counts came from reference gene primer amplification. The repertoire was sequenced with immunoSEQ multiplex PCR; TCRdb's copy has only in-frame clones and lacks some. Clonal size and the V and J genes are those of that table, whereas D and trimming came from the DNA. Altogether approximately 29,000 clones are present, about 84% being singletons, with the ten largest covering more than 15%. Material for sequencing was peripheral blood. The TCR was taken from a woman in her fifties or sixties with acute or convalescent COVID-19. The V and J genes are TRBV12-3 or TRBV12-4 and TRBJ1-2; no firm D call. The CDR3 spells CASTFSTNYGYTF. For the CDR3, the DNA is TGTGCCAGCACCTTCAGTACTAACTATGGCTACACCTTC.